These 27 T cell receptor beta chains were all obtained from the same sample, sequenced in a study of OX40 agonist ivuxolimab in advanced cancers. Method: immunoSEQ multiplex PCR; TCRdb's copy keeps in-frame clones and lacks some. The table records 60,000 to 75,000 clones, 80% to 90% of them present only once. Sequences were derived from CD4+ or CD8+ T cells sorted from blood, sampled in a trial of the OX40 agonist ivuxolimab. These receptors all come from an adult with an advanced solid tumor such as melanoma, head and neck, liver or kidney cancer.

The chain joins TRBV6-5 to TRBJ1-3; tentatively, D is TRBD1 (6 bases). Germline CDR1 and CDR2: MNHEY and SVGAGI. V was cut by 2 bases and J by 2 bases, with 10 bases left in between. This CDR3 is 15 amino acids long. Here the CDR3 reads CASSYEQGPGNTIYF. CDR3 sequence (DNA): TGTGCCAGCAGTTACGAACAGGGTCCTGGAAACACCATATATTTT.

The gene calls are TRBV18 and TRBJ1-2; tentatively, D is TRBD1 (6 bases). Germline loops: CDR1 KGHSH, CDR2 LQKENI. CDR3 length equals 13 residues. The V end lost 3 bases, the J end lost 4 bases, and 9 bases lay between the germline ends. CDR3 nucleotide sequence: TGTGCCAGCTCACCCGGACAGATCTATGGCTACACCTTC. This encodes CASSPGQIYGYTF.

The chain couples TRBV29-1 to TRBJ1-4; weak D call: TRBD1 (6 bases). Trimming stripped 5 bases from V and 0 bases from J, with 13 bases between. The CDR3 runs to 15 residues. Germline loops: CDR1 SQVTM, CDR2 ANQGSEA. DNA of the CDR3: TGCAGCGTTTCGCATGGACAGTCAACTAATGAAAAACTGTTTTTT. It codes for CSVSHGQSTNEKLFF.

This chain uses TRBV5-1 with TRBJ1-6; D is perhaps TRBD1 (6 bases). CDR3 length equals 17 residues. CDR1 and CDR2 from the germline V gene are SGHRS and YFSETQ. Trimming shortened V by 1 base and J by 6 bases, and 17 bases separated the two germline ends. The chain's CDR3 is CASSLSSTGMGNSPLHF. In DNA, the CDR3 is TGCGCCAGCAGCTTGAGTAGTACAGGGATGGGTAATTCACCCCTCCACTTT. Full variable domain (missing parts from reference TRBV5-1 and TRBJ1-6): KAGVTQTPRYLIKTRGQQVTLSCSPISGHRSVSWYQQTPGQGLQFLFEYFSETQRNKGNFPGRFSGRQFSNSRSEMNVSTLELGDSALYLCASSLSSTGMGNSPLHFGNGTRLTVT.

The V gene is TRBV5-1, the J gene TRBJ1-3; D remains unclear. The CDR3 consists of 12 residues. Between the trimmed V and J ends, which lost 4 bases and 6 bases, there was a span of 8 bases. Germline CDR1 and CDR2: SGHRS and YFSETQ. The CDR3 spells CASSPGENTIYF. In DNA form, the CDR3 reads TGCGCCAGCAGCCCGGGTGAAAACACCATATATTTT.

The V gene is TRBV12-5, the J gene TRBJ1-1; no definite D call. The germline V gene encodes CDR1 LGHNT and CDR2 FRNRAP. V was cut by 10 bases and J by 1 base, with 13 bases left in between. The CDR3 is 13 amino acids. The CDR3, as DNA: TGTGCTACCGCCAGACTCTCGAACACTGAAGCTTTCTTT. It yields the protein CATARLSNTEAFF.

This clone was observed once. The V call is TRBV2, the J call TRBJ1-3; 9 nucleotides match TRBD1. The CDR3 loop spans 13 amino acids. Germline CDR1 reads SNHLY; CDR2 reads FYNNEI. V trimming: 6 bases; J trimming: 11 bases; junction bases outside the gene matches: 8. Written as DNA, the CDR3 is TGTGCCAGCAGAAACAGGGGGCGCAGCCCCATATATTTT. As protein: CASRNRGRSPIYF. Drawing the rest from reference TRBV2 and TRBJ1-3, the complete variable domain is EPEVTQTPSHQVTQMGQEVILRCVPISNHLYFYWYRQILGQKVEFLVSFYNNEISEKSEIFDDQFSVERPDGSNFTLKIRSTKLEDSAMYFCASRNRGRSPIYFGEGSWLTVV.

The CDR3 is CAISNLPGQSSREQYF. The CDR3 DNA is TGTGCCATCAGTAATCTACCGGGACAGTCCTCACGGGAGCAGTACTTC. The chain has TRBV10-3 and TRBJ2-7, with 7 bases aligning to TRBD1. CDR1 is ENHRY, CDR2 SYGVKD, per germline. The CDR3 runs 16 residues. Trimming cost V 5 bases and J 7 bases; bases outside gene matches: 17.

V is TRBV2 and J is TRBJ2-4; D may be TRBD1 or TRBD2 (6 bases each). Trimming took 7 bases from V and 2 from J, leaving 18 bases between them. The CDR3 spans 16 residues. CDR1 and CDR2 from the germline V gene are SNHLY and FYNNEI. CDR3 in amino acids: CASTIQGGGSKNIQYF. In DNA form, the CDR3 reads TGTGCCAGCACTATACAGGGAGGTGGATCCAAAAACATTCAGTACTTC.

This clone has only a few counts. The CDR3 sequence is CASSEVLDGSNQPQHF. In DNA form, the CDR3 reads TGTGCCAGCAGTGAAGTACTGGACGGCTCGAATCAGCCCCAGCATTTT. The rearrangement joins TRBV6-1 to TRBJ1-5; no definite D call. Per the germline V gene, CDR1 is MNHNS and CDR2 is SASEGT. Trimming left V 1 base short and J 4 bases short, with 14 bases between. The CDR3 loop spans 16 amino acids.

The chain carries TRBV21-1 and TRBJ2-7; the DNA was not used to check the table's D call, TRBD1. TRBV21-1 counts as a pseudogene. CDR3 length: 12 residues. CDR3 sequence reads: CASSPISYEQYF. CDR3 sequence (DNA): TGTGCCAGCAGCCCCATTTCCTACGAGCAGTACTTC.

This sequence joins TRBV27 and TRBJ2-1; no clear D gene. Germline CDR1 is MNHEY and CDR2 is SMNVEV (reference sequence). The CDR3 consists of 12 residues. V lost 5 bases to trimming and J lost 7 bases, with 9 bases between them. The CDR3 region is CASSRNDNEQFF. The CDR3 DNA reads TGTGCCAGCAGTCGTAATGATAATGAGCAGTTCTTC.

The chain is built from TRBV29-1 and TRBJ2-5; D gene unclear. This CDR3 is 11 amino acids long. Germline V gene sequence: CDR1 SQVTM, CDR2 ANQGSEA. For the CDR3, the DNA is TGCAGTGACAAAACCCAAGAGACCCAGTACTTC. Amino acid sequence: CSDKTQETQYF.

This chain links TRBV7-9 with TRBJ1-3; D is unresolved. V dropped 5 bases and J dropped 0 bases, with 14 bases sitting between them. The CDR3 runs to 16 residues. Germline CDR1 is SEHNR and CDR2 is FQNEAQ (reference sequence). The CDR3 DNA follows: TGTGCCAGCAGCGCAAACTCAGCGAGCTCTGGAAACACCATATATTTT. It is translated as CASSANSASSGNTIYF.

Here the CDR3 DNA reads TGTGCCAGCTCACCAGTGGAACGGGGGGAGCAGTACTTC. Its translation: CASSPVERGEQYF. The genes are TRBV18 and TRBJ2-7; weak D call: TRBD2 (6 bases). The germline gives CDR1 KGHSH, CDR2 LQKENI. Trimming left V 2 bases short and J 7 bases short, with 12 bases between. The CDR3 covers 13 residues.

The chain's CDR3 is CATSKIDSNYGYTF. CDR3 DNA sequence: TGTGCCACCAGCAAGATCGACAGTAACTATGGCTACACCTTC. V and J are TRBV15 and TRBJ1-2, with D maybe TRBD1 (5 bases). The length of the CDR3 is 14 residues. Germline loops: CDR1 LNHNV, CDR2 YYDKDF (reference sequence). Trimming stripped 4 bases from V and 1 base from J, with 10 bases between.

This sequence joins TRBV10-1 and TRBJ2-1, with TRBD2 matching 11 bases. The CDR3 length is 14 residues. The germline V gene has CDR1 WNHNN and CDR2 SYGVQD (reference sequence). The trim removed 1 base at V and 10 bases at J, leaving 3 bases unmatched. This chain's CDR3 is CASSELLAGGEQFF. The CDR3 DNA reads as TGCGCCAGCAGTGAGTTGCTAGCGGGGGGCGAGCAGTTCTTC.

This rearrangement joins TRBV7-2 to TRBJ2-7; D perhaps matches TRBD1 (6 bases). The CDR3 extends over 14 amino acids. Per the germline V gene, CDR1 is SGHTA and CDR2 is FQGNSA. V was clipped by 4 bases and J by 1 base, with 11 bases between them. The CDR3 sequence: CASSYRESSYEQYF. CDR3 nucleotide sequence: TGTGCCAGCAGCTACAGGGAAAGTTCCTACGAGCAGTACTTC.

The rearrangement links TRBV7-2 to TRBJ2-1, with D possibly being TRBD1 or TRBD2 (6 bases each). Trimming shortened V by 2 bases and J by 4 bases, and 24 bases separated the two germline ends. The CDR3 runs 19 residues. CDR1 SGHTA and CDR2 FQGNSA come from the germline V gene. The CDR3 nucleotides read TGTGCCAGCAGCTTACCTCCGATGAACCGGGGGCGGCTATACAATGAGCAGTTCTTC. The encoded protein is CASSLPPMNRGRLYNEQFF.

This chain links TRBV10-3 with TRBJ2-7; the match to TRBD2 covers 10 bases. Germline lookup yields CDR1 ENHRY and CDR2 SYGVKD. The CDR3 extends over 16 amino acids. J lost 0 bases, V lost 5 bases, and 7 bases had no gene match. Here the CDR3 DNA reads TGTGCCATCAGTTCAGCTAGCGGGGGCAGCTCCTACGAGCAGTACTTC. It translates to CAISSASGGSSYEQYF.

This clone was observed once. The chain recombines TRBV11-2 with TRBJ2-7; D might be TRBD1 (6 bases). V lost 4 bases and J lost 3, with 10 bases in between. The germline gives CDR1 SGHAT, CDR2 FQNNGV. CDR3 length: 13 amino acids. The CDR3 loop is CASSSQGFYEQYF. Written as DNA, the CDR3 is TGTGCCAGCAGCTCCCAGGGGTTCTACGAGCAGTACTTC.

The V gene is TRBV18, the J gene TRBJ1-6; D is undetermined. Germline-derived CDR1 and CDR2 are KGHSH and LQKENI. This CDR3 region has 17 residues. Between the trimmed V and J ends, which lost 8 bases and 8 bases, there was a span of 25 bases. The CDR3: CASQSPGGRVRDSPLHF. The CDR3, as DNA: TGTGCCAGCCAATCCCCGGGTGGCCGCGTGCGAGATTCACCCCTCCACTTT. Together with reference TRBV18 and TRBJ1-6, the CDR3 gives the full variable domain: NAGVMQNPRHLVRRRGQEARLRCSPMKGHSHVYWYRQLPEEGLKFMVYLQKENIIDESGMPKERFSAEFPKEGPSILRIQQVVRGDSAAYFCASQSPGGRVRDSPLHFGNGTRLTVT.

The chain joins TRBV4-2 to TRBJ2-2; D is unclear. Germline CDR1 and CDR2: LGHNA and YNFKEQ. V shed 2 bases and J shed 4 bases, with 2 bases lying between them. The CDR3 is 12 residues long. The CDR3 bases are TGTGCCAGCAGCCAAACCACCGGGGAGCTGTTTTTT. Translation gives CASSQTTGELFF.

The V and J genes are TRBV6-1 and TRBJ1-3; possibly TRBD1 for D (6 bases). V lost 6 bases and J lost 3, with 9 bases in between. This CDR3 contains 13 residues. In germline, CDR1 is MNHNS, CDR2 SASEGT. The CDR3: CASSSGVGNTIYF. CDR3 nucleotide sequence: TGTGCCAGCAGCTCAGGGGTTGGAAACACCATATATTTT.

V gene TRBV2 combines with J gene TRBJ2-1, with a tentative D call TRBD1 (5 bases). CDR1 SNHLY and CDR2 FYNNEI come from the germline V gene. This CDR3 has 14 residues. Trimming removed 5 bases from V and 5 bases from J, with 13 bases in between. This chain's CDR3 is CASSPLDRNNEQFF. The CDR3 DNA reads as TGTGCCAGCAGTCCCCTCGACAGAAACAATGAGCAGTTCTTC.

In nucleotides, the CDR3 is TGCGCCAGCGGACTGCTAGCGGGGGGTCCCTACGAGCAGTACTTC. This gives the protein CASGLLAGGPYEQYF. The chain recombines TRBV5-1 with TRBJ2-7; 11 positions agree with TRBD2. The CDR3 extends over 15 amino acids. J was trimmed by 2 bases and V by 7 bases; bases with no gene match: 8. Germline V lookup: CDR1 SGHRS, CDR2 YFSETQ.

The chain recombines TRBV4-1 with TRBJ2-7, with D unclear. The ends were cut back, 1 base at V and 3 bases at J, with 16 bases in the middle. Per the germline V gene, CDR1 is MGHRA and CDR2 is YSYEKL. The CDR3 runs to 16 residues. CDR3 amino acids: CASSQGLVGRSYEQYF. In DNA form, the CDR3 reads TGCGCCAGCAGCCAAGGATTGGTAGGCAGGAGCTACGAGCAGTACTTC.